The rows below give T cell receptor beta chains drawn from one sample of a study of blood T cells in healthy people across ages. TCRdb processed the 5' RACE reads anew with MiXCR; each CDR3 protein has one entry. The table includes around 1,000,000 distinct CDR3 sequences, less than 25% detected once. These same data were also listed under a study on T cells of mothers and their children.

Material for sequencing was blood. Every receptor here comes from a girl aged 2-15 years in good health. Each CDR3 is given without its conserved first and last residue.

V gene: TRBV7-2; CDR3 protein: ASSLTGGLNTGELF
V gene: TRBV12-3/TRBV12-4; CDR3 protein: ASSFLVADQETQY
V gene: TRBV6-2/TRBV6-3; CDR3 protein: ASSYSPTDRQGPYEQY
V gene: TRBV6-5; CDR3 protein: ASSSVEGLWQY
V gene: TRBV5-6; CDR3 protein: ASRRQGAEETQY
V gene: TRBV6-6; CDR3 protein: ASSYGTTGSPQAF
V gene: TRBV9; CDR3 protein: ASSVASGGLPGEQY
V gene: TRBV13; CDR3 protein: ASSFVAGLDNEQF
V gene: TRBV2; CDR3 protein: ASSMDRRDEKLF
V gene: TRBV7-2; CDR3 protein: ASSGGGGRVKLF
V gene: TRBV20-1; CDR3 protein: SALLSGSSYEQY
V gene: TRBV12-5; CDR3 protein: ASGLDGIKTSGVSAYDEQF
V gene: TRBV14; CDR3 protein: ASSQSLYNEQF
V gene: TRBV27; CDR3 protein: ASGPIILIKKGAEKLF
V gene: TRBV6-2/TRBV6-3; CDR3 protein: ASSDRGRIYEQY
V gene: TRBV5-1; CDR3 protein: ASSKQGEASYEQY
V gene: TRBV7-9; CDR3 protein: ASGLLVDEQF
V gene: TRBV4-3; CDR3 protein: ASSQVQGGKNIQY
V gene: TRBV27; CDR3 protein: ASSSLAGNTGELF
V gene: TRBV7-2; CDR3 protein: ASSLGLVNSPLH
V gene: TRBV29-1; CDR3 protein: SAADSG
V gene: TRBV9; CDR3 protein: ASSVGGAHNEQF
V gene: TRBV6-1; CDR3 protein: ASRKYGWGDSPLH
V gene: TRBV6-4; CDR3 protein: ASSDSPGQGSDEQF